The sample holds many counts of the clone carrying this TCR beta chain. Its antigen is unidentified. The sample comes from a study of T cell repertoires in cytomegalovirus infection. Study information: Recently identified HLA-C-restricted CMV epitopes were among the peptides used. Indications came from public TCR beta signatures; they pointed to CMV infection and to a matching HLA type.

Whole-study findings and limits: HLA-C-restricted CMV clonotypes gave the most frequent clonotype in two of eight donors. Summed public TCR beta family frequency identified CMV carriers bearing the relevant HLA.

Using its own MiXCR run on the reads, TCRdb lists one record per CDR3 protein. The sample lists around 900,000 distinct CDR3 sequences, 30% to 40% occurring once. The clonotype originates from a human donor in good health (CMV status not recorded). Some clones in this sample may be carry-over from other donors' samples. The material was cultured CD8+ T cells from PBMCs, obtained from culture after CMV antigen stimulation.

CDR3 amino acids: CVALGANVLTF. The CDR3 nucleotides read TGTGTGGCTCTGGGGGCCAACGTCCTGACTTTC. The chain is built from TRBV6-6 and TRBJ2-6; D gene unclear. Germline values: CDR1 MNHNY, CDR2 SVGAGI (reference sequence). This CDR3 contains 11 residues.